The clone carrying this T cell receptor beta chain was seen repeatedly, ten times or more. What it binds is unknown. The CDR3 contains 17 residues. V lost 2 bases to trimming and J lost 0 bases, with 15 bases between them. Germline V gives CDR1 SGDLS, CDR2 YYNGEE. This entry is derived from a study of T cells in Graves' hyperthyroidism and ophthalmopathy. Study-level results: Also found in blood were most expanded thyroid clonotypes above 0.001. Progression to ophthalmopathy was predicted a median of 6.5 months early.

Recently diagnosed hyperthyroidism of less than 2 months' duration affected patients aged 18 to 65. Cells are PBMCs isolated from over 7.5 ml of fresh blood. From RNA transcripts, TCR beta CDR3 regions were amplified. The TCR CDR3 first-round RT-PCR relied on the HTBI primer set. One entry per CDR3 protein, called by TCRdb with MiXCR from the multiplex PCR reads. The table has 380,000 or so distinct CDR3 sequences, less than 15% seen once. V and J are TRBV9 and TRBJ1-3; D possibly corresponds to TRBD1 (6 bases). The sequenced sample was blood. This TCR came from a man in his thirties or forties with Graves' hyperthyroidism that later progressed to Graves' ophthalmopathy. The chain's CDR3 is CASSVEPTGLSGNTIYF. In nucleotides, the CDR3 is TGTGCCAGCAGCGTTGAGCCCACAGGGCTCTCTGGAAACACCATATATTTT. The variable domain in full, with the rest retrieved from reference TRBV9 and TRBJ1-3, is DSGVTQTPKHLITATGQRVTLRCSPRSGDLSVYWYQQSLDQGLQFLIQYYNGEERAKGNILERFSAQQFPDLHSELNLSSLELGDSALYFCASSVEPTGLSGNTIYFGEGSWLTVV.